This is a list of T cell receptor beta chains from one sample in a study of T cell responses to AZD1222 COVID-19 vaccine. Clones were read by immunoSEQ multiplex PCR, and TCRdb kept only the in-frame ones, dropping some. The repertoire holds under 170,000 clones, around 90% seen once, with roughly 3.2% in the top ten. This material consisted of peripheral blood, taken 28 days after the second AZD1222 dose. Every receptor here comes from an adult who received the AZD1222 COVID-19 vaccine. CDR3s include the opening cysteine and the closing phenylalanine or tryptophan. The order of the fields is J gene, V gene, CDR3 protein.

TRBJ1-1,TRBV2,CAYHTLAETGELEAEAFF
TRBJ2-7,TRBV5-6,CASTLWVAGGREQYF
TRBJ2-5,TRBV14,CASSQGQGYGETQYF
TRBJ2-1,TRBV6-1,CASSEAGRREQFF
TRBJ1-1,TRBV18,CATRGGVDTEAFF
TRBJ2-3,TRBV18,CASSPAGAGAADTQYF
TRBJ2-6,TRBV3-1/TRBV3-2,CASSERSSPRVLTF
TRBJ1-1,TRBV7-9,CASSGHGGHTEAFF
TRBJ1-6,TRBV6-1,CASSEAGTGYSPLHF
TRBJ1-2,TRBV27,CASSPEGNYGYTF
TRBJ2-1,TRBV6-6,CASSYSKGRGRGEQFF
TRBJ1-1,TRBV29-1,CSVDPGGATEAFF
TRBJ1-5,TRBV2,CASSEGTVQGYGNQPQHF
TRBJ2-5,TRBV14,CASSPTGPTGAQYF
TRBJ2-5,TRBV19,CASRRTGGGETQYF
TRBJ2-1,TRBV20-1,CSASGGLAGRSYNEQFF